This T cell receptor beta chain was identified in a study of cytomegalovirus exposure and HLA in healthy donors. Sequencing used immunoSEQ multiplex PCR; TCRdb keeps in-frame clones, though not all of them. The table has 65,000 to 80,000 clones, roughly 95% seen once; the top ten hold approximately 3.6%. Germline CDR1 is MGHRA and CDR2 is YSYEKL. The CDR3 has 15 amino acids. V lost 1 base, J lost 12 bases, and 7 bases stayed unmatched. V is TRBV4-1 and J is TRBJ2-1; TRBD2 matches at 12 bases. The source is a woman between 18 and 30 years old in good health and CMV-seropositive. Specimen: PBMCs. CDR3 amino acids: CASSQGSSGRGGQFF. The CDR3 nucleotides read TGCGCCAGCAGCCAAGGGTCTAGCGGGAGGGGGGGGCAGTTCTTC.